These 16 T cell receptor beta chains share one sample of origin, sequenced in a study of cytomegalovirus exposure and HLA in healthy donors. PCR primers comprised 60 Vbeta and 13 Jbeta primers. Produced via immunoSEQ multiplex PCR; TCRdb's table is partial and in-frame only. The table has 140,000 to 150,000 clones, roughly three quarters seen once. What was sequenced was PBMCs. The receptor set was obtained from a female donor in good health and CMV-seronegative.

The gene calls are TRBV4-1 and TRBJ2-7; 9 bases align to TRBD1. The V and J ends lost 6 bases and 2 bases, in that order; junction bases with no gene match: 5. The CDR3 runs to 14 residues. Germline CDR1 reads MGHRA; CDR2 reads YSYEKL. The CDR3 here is CASSIGQGTYEQYF. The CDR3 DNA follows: TGCGCCAGCAGTATTGGACAGGGGACCTACGAGCAGTACTTC.

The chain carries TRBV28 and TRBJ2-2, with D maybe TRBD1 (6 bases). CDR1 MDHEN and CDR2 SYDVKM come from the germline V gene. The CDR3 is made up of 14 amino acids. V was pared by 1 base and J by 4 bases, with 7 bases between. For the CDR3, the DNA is TGTGCCAGCAGTTTATTAGGGGGCACCGGGGAGCTGTTTTTT. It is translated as CASSLLGGTGELFF.

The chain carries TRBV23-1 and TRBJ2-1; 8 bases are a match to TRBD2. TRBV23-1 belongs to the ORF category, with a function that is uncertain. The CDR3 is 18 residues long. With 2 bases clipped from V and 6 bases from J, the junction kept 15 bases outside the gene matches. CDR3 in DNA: TGCGCCAGCAGTCAAAGGAGGGGGGGCGGGAGGAAGGTCAATGAGCAGTTCTTC. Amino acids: CASSQRRGGGRKVNEQFF.

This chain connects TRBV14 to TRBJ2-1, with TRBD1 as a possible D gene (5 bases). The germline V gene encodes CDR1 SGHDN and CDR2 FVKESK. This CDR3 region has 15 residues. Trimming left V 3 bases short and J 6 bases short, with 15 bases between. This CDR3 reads CASSHLPTQGNEQFF. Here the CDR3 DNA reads TGTGCCAGCAGCCACTTACCAACCCAGGGCAATGAGCAGTTCTTC.

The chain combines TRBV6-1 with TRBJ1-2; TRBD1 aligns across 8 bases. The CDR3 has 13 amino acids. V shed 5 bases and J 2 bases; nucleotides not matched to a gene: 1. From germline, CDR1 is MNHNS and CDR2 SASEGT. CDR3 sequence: CASSRDRNYGYTF. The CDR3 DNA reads TGTGCCAGCAGTAGGGACAGGAACTATGGCTACACCTTC.

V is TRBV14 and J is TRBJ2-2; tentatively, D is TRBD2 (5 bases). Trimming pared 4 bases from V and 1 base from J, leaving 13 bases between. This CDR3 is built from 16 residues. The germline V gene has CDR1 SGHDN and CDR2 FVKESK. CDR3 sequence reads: CASSLRTSLNTGELFF. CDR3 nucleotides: TGTGCCAGCAGCCTACGGACTTCTCTGAACACCGGGGAGCTGTTTTTT.

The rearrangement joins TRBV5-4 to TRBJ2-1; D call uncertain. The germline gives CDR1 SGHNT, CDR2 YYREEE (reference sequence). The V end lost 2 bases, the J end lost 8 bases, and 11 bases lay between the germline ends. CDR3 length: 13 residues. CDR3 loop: CASSFLRRDEQFF. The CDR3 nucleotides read TGTGCCAGCAGCTTTCTGCGGCGTGATGAGCAGTTCTTC.

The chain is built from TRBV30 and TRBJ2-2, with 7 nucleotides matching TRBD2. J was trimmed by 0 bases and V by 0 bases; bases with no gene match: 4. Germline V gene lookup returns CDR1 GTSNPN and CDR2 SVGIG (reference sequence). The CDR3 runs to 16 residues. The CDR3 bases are TGTGCCTGGAGTGTAGGCGGGAGCACGAACACCGGGGAGCTGTTTTTT. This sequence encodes CAWSVGGSTNTGELFF.

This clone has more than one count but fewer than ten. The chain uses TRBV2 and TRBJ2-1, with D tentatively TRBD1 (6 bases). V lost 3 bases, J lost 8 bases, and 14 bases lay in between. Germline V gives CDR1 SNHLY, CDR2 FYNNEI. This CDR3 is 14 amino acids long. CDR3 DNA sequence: TGTGCCAGCAGTGACGAGGCCAGGGGCTATGAGCAGTTCTTC. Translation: CASSDEARGYEQFF.

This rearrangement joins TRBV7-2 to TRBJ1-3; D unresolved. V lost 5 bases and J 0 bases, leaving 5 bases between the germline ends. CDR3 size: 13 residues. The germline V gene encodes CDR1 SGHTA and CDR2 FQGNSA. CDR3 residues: CASSAYSGNTIYF. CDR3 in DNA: TGTGCCAGCAGCGCGTACTCTGGAAACACCATATATTTT.

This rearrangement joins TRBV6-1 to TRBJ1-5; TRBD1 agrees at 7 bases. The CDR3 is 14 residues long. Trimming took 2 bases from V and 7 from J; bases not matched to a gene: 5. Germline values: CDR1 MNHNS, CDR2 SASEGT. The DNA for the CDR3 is TGTGCCAGCAGTGAATGGTCAGGGGGGCAGCCCCAGCATTTT. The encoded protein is CASSEWSGGQPQHF.

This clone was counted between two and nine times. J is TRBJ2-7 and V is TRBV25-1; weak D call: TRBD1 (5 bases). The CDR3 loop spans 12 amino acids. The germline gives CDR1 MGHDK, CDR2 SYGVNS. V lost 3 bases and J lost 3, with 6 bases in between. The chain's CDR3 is CASSEGRYEQYF. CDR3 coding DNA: TGTGCCAGCAGTGAGGGGCGCTACGAGCAGTACTTC.

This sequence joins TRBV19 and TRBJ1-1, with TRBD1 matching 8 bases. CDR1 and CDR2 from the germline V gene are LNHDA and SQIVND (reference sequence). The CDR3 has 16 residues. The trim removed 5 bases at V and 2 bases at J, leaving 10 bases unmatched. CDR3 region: CASSPGTGAVNTEAFF. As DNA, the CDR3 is TGTGCCAGTAGTCCGGGGACAGGCGCCGTTAACACTGAAGCTTTCTTT.

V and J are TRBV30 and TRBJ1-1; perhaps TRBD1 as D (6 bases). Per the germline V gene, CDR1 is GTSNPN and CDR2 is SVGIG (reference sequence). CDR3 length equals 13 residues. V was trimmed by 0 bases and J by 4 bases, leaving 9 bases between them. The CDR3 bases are TGTGCCTGGAGTGTCGGCAGGGGCACTGAAGCTTTCTTT. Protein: CAWSVGRGTEAFF. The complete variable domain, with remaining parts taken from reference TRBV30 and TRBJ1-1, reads SQTIHQWPATLVQPVGSPLSLECTVEGTSNPNLYWYRQAAGRGLQLLFYSVGIGQISSEVPQNLSASRPQDRQFILSSKKLLLSDSGFYLCAWSVGRGTEAFFGQGTRLTVV.

As DNA, the CDR3 is TGTGCCAGCAGTTACTCGATTTTCTTACACAAAGAAGAAGCTTTCTTT. The encoded protein is CASSYSIFLHKEEAFF. The chain links TRBV6-5 to TRBJ1-1; no clear D. The germline CDR1 and CDR2 sequences are MNHEY and SVGAGI. V lost 0 bases and J lost 8, with 19 bases in between. CDR3 length: 16 amino acids.

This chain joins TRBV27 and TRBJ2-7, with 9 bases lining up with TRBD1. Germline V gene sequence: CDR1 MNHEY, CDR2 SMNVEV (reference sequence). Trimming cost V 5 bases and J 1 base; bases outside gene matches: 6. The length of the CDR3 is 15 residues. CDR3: CASSPRQGGSYEQYF. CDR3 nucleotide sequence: TGTGCCAGCAGTCCAAGACAGGGGGGGTCCTACGAGCAGTACTTC.